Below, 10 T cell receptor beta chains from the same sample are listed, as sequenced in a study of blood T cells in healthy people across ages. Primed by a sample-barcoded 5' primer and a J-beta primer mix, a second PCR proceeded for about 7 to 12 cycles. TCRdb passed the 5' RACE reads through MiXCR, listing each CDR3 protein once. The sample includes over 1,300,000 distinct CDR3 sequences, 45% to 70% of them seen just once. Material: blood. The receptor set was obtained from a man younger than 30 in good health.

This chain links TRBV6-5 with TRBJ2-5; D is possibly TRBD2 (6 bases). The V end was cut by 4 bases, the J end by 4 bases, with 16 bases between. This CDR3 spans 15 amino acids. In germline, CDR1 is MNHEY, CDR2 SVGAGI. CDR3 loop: CASSSVDGSRETQYF. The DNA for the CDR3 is TGTGCCAGCAGTTCCGTCGACGGGAGTAGAGAGACCCAGTACTTC.

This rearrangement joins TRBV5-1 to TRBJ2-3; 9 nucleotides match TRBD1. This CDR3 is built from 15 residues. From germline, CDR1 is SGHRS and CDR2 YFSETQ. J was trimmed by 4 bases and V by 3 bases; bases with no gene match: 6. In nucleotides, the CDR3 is TGCGCCAGCAGCTGGGACAGGGTCGGTGCAGATACGCAGTATTTT. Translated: CASSWDRVGADTQYF.

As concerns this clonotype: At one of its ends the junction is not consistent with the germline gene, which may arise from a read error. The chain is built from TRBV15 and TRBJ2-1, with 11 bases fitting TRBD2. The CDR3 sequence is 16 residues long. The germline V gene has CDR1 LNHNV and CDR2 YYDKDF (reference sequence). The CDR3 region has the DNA TGTGCCGCCAGCGGGGGAGGGACTAGCGGCTACAATGAGCAGTTCTTC. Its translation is CAASGGGTSGYNEQFF.

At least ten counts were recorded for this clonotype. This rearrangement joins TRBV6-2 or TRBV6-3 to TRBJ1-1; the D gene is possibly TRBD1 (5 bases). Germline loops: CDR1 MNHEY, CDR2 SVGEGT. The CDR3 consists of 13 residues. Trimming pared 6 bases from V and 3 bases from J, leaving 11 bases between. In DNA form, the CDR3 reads TGTGCCAGCAGGTACCAGGGTTACACTGAAGCTTTCTTT. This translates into CASRYQGYTEAFF.

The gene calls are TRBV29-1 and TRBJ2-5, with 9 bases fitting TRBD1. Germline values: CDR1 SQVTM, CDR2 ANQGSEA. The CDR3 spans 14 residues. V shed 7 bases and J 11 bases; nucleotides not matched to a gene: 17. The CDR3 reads CSAAGTGYYNEQYF. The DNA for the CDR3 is TGCAGCGCCGCCGGGACAGGGTATTACAATGAGCAGTACTTC.

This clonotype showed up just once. DNA of the CDR3: TGTGCCAGCAGCATACGCTGGACAGGCCTATCCGCGGCTGGGGCCAACGTCCTGACTTTC. Protein: CASSIRWTGLSAAGANVLTF. The rearrangement links TRBV12-3 or TRBV12-4 to TRBJ2-6, with 7 bases aligning to TRBD1. The CDR3 runs to 20 residues. J lost 2 bases, V lost 6 bases, and 19 bases had no gene match.

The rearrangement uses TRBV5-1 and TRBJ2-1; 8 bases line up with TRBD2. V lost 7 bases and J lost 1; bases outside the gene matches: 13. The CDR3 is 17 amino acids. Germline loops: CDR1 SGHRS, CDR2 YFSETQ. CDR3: CASEQPRAGGSYNEQFF. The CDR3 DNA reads TGCGCCAGCGAACAACCCCGGGCGGGAGGTTCCTACAATGAGCAGTTCTTC.

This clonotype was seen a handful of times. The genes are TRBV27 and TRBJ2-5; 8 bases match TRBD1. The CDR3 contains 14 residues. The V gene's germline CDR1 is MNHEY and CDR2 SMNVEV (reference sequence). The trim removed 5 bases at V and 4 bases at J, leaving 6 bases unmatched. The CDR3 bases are TGTGCCAGCAGTGGACAGGGAGGTGGAGAGACCCAGTACTTC. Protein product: CASSGQGGGETQYF.

This chain's CDR3 is CASSLDLGTQETQYF. DNA for the CDR3: TGTGCCAGCAGCTTAGATCTGGGGACCCAAGAGACCCAGTACTTC. The V gene is TRBV7-2, the J gene TRBJ2-5, with D perhaps matching TRBD1 or TRBD2 (5 bases each). CDR3 length equals 15 residues. V lost 1 base, J lost 1 base, and 10 bases lay in between. CDR1 and CDR2 from the germline V gene are SGHTA and FQGNSA.

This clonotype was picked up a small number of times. The CDR3 nucleotides are TGTGCCAGCAGTGGACCTCGGCAGTTCTTC. This codes for CASSGPRQFF. The V gene is TRBV25-1, the J gene TRBJ2-1; D is undetermined. Trimming stripped 4 bases from V and 12 bases from J, with 7 bases between. This CDR3 spans 10 amino acids. CDR1 is MGHDK, CDR2 SYGVNS, per germline.